What follows are 22 T cell receptor beta chains derived from one specimen sequenced in a study of T cell changes during pregnancy in multiple sclerosis. Sequencing was performed with immunoSEQ multiplex PCR; in TCRdb, only in-frame clones are kept and a portion is missing. The sample has tens of thousands of clones, 90% seen once. Source: peripheral blood, taken in the first trimester of pregnancy. The receptors here all came from a female donor in good health, enrolled as a control in a pregnancy study.

The sample holds one count of this clone. This chain links TRBV9 with TRBJ2-1; D remains ambiguous. CDR3 length: 12 residues. V gave up 4 bases and J gave up 9 bases, with 11 bases separating them. Germline loops: CDR1 SGDLS, CDR2 YYNGEE. As DNA, the CDR3 is TGTGCCAGCAGCCTTGATGAGGTTGAGCAGTTCTTC. Its translation: CASSLDEVEQFF.

This chain joins TRBV19 and TRBJ1-5, with D uncertain. CDR1 and CDR2 (germline): LNHDA, SQIVND (reference sequence). Deletions cut 6 bases from V and 2 bases from J, with 14 bases between. CDR3 length: 15 residues. DNA of the CDR3: TGTGCCAGTAGATGGGTTCTGGGAGGCAATCAGCCCCAGCATTTT. It encodes CASRWVLGGNQPQHF.

This chain uses TRBV5-5 with TRBJ2-1; D possibly corresponds to TRBD2 (6 bases). Trimming took 7 bases from V and 6 from J, leaving 17 bases between them. This CDR3 is 14 amino acids long. Germline V gene lookup returns CDR1 SGHKS and CDR2 YYEKEE (reference sequence). CDR3 sequence reads: CASHTEGWANEQFF. The CDR3 nucleotides are TGTGCCAGCCATACGGAGGGTTGGGCCAATGAGCAGTTCTTC.

The rearrangement links TRBV10-2 to TRBJ1-1; D unclear. Trimming took off 3 bases at V and 1 base at J, with 6 bases between the two ends. The germline gives CDR1 WSHSY, CDR2 SAAADI. This CDR3 contains 13 residues. CDR3 nucleotide sequence: TGCGCCAGCAGTGAACGGGAGAACACTGAAGCTTTCTTT. Its protein product is CASSERENTEAFF.

Only a few counts were recorded for this clone. This chain uses TRBV6-4 with TRBJ2-3; 7 nucleotides align to TRBD2. V lost 0 bases to trimming and J lost 0 bases; unmatched junction nucleotides: 0. From germline, CDR1 is MRHNA and CDR2 SNTAGT. CDR3 length: 15 residues. This CDR3 reads CASSDSRGSTDTQYF. CDR3 DNA sequence: TGTGCCAGCAGTGACTCGCGGGGGAGCACAGATACGCAGTATTTT.

This clone appeared once. The chain joins TRBV6-5 to TRBJ2-1; TRBD2 aligns across 9 bases. Germline V gives CDR1 MNHEY, CDR2 SVGAGI. There are 16 residues in the CDR3. The V gene end was trimmed by 4 bases and the J gene end by 4 bases; junction bases not matched to a gene: 8. This CDR3 reads CASSSALAGGYNEQFF. CDR3 DNA sequence: TGTGCCAGCAGTTCCGCTTTGGCGGGGGGGTACAATGAGCAGTTCTTC.

The V and J genes are TRBV27 and TRBJ1-3; D not resolved. The CDR3 consists of 15 residues. Germline CDR1 reads MNHEY; CDR2 reads SMNVEV (reference sequence). V was shortened by 6 bases and J by 0 bases, with 12 bases between the two germline ends. CDR3 sequence: CASRENIHSGNTIYF. Written as DNA, the CDR3 is TGTGCCAGCAGAGAAAACATTCACTCTGGAAACACCATATATTTT.

This rearrangement joins TRBV6-4 to TRBJ2-3; 9 bases align to TRBD2. The CDR3 has 16 residues. V dropped 2 bases and J dropped 2; count of bases not matched to a gene: 5. Germline CDR1 MRHNA, CDR2 SNTAGT. CDR3 nucleotide sequence: TGTGCCAGCAGTGACGGTGCTAGCGGGGACACAGATACGCAGTATTTT. Residues: CASSDGASGDTDTQYF.

The J gene is TRBJ1-3, the V gene TRBV2, with D unresolved. Germline V gene sequence: CDR1 SNHLY, CDR2 FYNNEI. The CDR3 consists of 15 residues. V lost 1 base and J 0 bases, leaving 7 bases between the germline ends. DNA for the CDR3: TGTGCCAGCAGTGAAGTGGGCACCTCTGGAAACACCATATATTTT. Its protein product is CASSEVGTSGNTIYF. Drawing the rest from reference TRBV2 and TRBJ1-3, the complete variable domain is EPEVTQTPSHQVTQMGQEVILRCVPISNHLYFYWYRQILGQKVEFLVSFYNNEISEKSEIFDDQFSVERPDGSNFTLKIRSTKLEDSAMYFCASSEVGTSGNTIYFGEGSWLTVV.

The chain is built from TRBV5-6 and TRBJ1-5; 9 bases agree with TRBD1. V lost 0 bases and J lost 6; bases outside the gene matches: 4. CDR3 length: 15 amino acids. The germline CDR1 and CDR2 sequences are SGHDT and YYEEEE. In DNA form, the CDR3 reads TGTGCCAGCAGCTTGGGAGGGACAGGGTCTCAGCCCCAGCATTTT. The encoded protein is CASSLGGTGSQPQHF.

V gene TRBV27 combines with J gene TRBJ2-3; no clear D. Trimming left V 7 bases short and J 4 bases short, with 9 bases between. CDR1 and CDR2 (germline): MNHEY, SMNVEV (reference sequence). The CDR3 spans 12 residues. The CDR3 sequence: CASNGLADTQYF. The CDR3 nucleotides read TGTGCCAGCAACGGGTTGGCAGATACGCAGTATTTT.

The genes are TRBV28 and TRBJ1-1, with TRBD1 identical over 7 bases. The CDR3 covers 15 residues. The V and J ends lost 4 bases and 0 bases, in that order; junction bases with no gene match: 5. The germline CDR1 and CDR2 sequences are MDHEN and SYDVKM. The CDR3: CASSSTGFLNTEAFF. DNA for the CDR3: TGTGCCAGCAGTTCGACAGGGTTTCTGAACACTGAAGCTTTCTTT.

V usage is TRBV23-1 and J usage is TRBJ2-1; no clear D. TRBV23-1 qualifies as an ORF whose function is uncertain. This CDR3 comprises 16 residues. Trimming removed 2 bases from V and 2 bases from J, with 13 bases in between. CDR3 sequence reads: CASSQPPSPPYNEQFF. CDR3 DNA: TGCGCCAGCAGTCAACCCCCTAGTCCCCCCTACAATGAGCAGTTCTTC.

The table lists this clone with a count of one. The rearrangement joins TRBV10-3 to TRBJ2-3; TRBD2 agrees at 8 bases. Germline values: CDR1 ENHRY, CDR2 SYGVKD. The length of the CDR3 is 17 residues. With 6 bases clipped from V and 5 bases from J, the junction kept 16 bases outside the gene matches. CDR3 sequence reads: CAIRDGTSGTSEDTQYF. In DNA form, the CDR3 reads TGTGCCATCAGAGACGGAACTAGCGGAACGAGTGAAGATACGCAGTATTTT.

This chain links TRBV28 with TRBJ1-2, with 7 bases identical to TRBD1. V lost 2 bases and J lost 1; bases outside the gene matches: 4. Germline CDR1 MDHEN, CDR2 SYDVKM. This CDR3 spans 15 amino acids. The DNA of the CDR3 is TGTGCCAGCAGTTTACGACAGGGATTTAACTATGGCTACACCTTC. Translated: CASSLRQGFNYGYTF.

The genes are TRBV7-9 and TRBJ2-7; the match to TRBD2 covers 7 bases. Per the germline V gene, CDR1 is SEHNR and CDR2 is FQNEAQ (reference sequence). The CDR3 covers 15 residues. The J segment lost 2 bases and the V segment lost 4 bases, leaving 8 bases of the junction unmatched. CDR3 nucleotides: TGTGCCAGCAGCTCAAGTAAGGGAGGGACCTACGAGCAGTACTTC. Protein product: CASSSSKGGTYEQYF.

The genes are TRBV6-5 and TRBJ2-2; 9 bases agree with TRBD1. This CDR3 is 16 amino acids long. Germline V gene lookup returns CDR1 MNHEY and CDR2 SVGAGI. V shed 4 bases, J shed 6 bases, and the junction held 9 bases outside the gene matches. CDR3 loop: CASSSIPGQGPGELFF. The CDR3 region has the DNA TGTGCCAGCAGTTCGATTCCGGGACAGGGACCCGGGGAGCTGTTTTTT.

The CDR3 here is CASSYLTGELFF. As DNA, the CDR3 is TGTGCCAGCAGTTACCTCACCGGGGAGCTGTTTTTT. V is TRBV6-6 and J is TRBJ2-2; D is ambiguous. CDR1 MNHNY and CDR2 SVGAGI come from the germline V gene (reference sequence). Trimming cost V 2 bases and J 4 bases, with 2 bases left between them. The CDR3 runs to 12 residues.

The gene calls are TRBV5-4 and TRBJ1-1, with 12 bases identical to TRBD1. CDR3 length: 14 residues. Germline CDR1 reads SGHNT; CDR2 reads YYREEE (reference sequence). Trimming at V came to 4 bases and at J to 6 bases, leaving 4 bases not matched to a gene. This chain's CDR3 is CASSGGQGAPEAFF. CDR3 sequence (DNA): TGTGCCAGCAGCGGGGGACAGGGGGCTCCTGAAGCTTTCTTT.

This clone was seen only a few times. J is TRBJ1-1 and V is TRBV19, with a tentative D call TRBD1 (5 bases). Trimming removed 1 base at V and 8 bases at J, with 11 bases between. The V gene's germline CDR1 is LNHDA and CDR2 SQIVND (reference sequence). This CDR3 is built from 13 residues. The CDR3 nucleotides are TGTGCCAGTAGTATAGCCCAGGGTTTAGAAGCTTTCTTT. Amino acids: CASSIAQGLEAFF.

This clone was counted once. V usage is TRBV5-1 and J usage is TRBJ1-4; D is possibly TRBD1 (6 bases). CDR1 and CDR2 (germline): SGHRS, YFSETQ. The CDR3 has 17 amino acids. The V and J ends lost 10 bases and 6 bases respectively, with 28 bases between them. Written as DNA, the CDR3 is TGCGCCTCCACAGCGTCCCAGGGGTTCAAATTTGATGAAAAACTGTTTTTT. Protein sequence: CASTASQGFKFDEKLFF.

J is TRBJ1-6 and V is TRBV15; TRBD1 agrees at 7 bases. Germline-derived CDR1 and CDR2 are LNHNV and YYDKDF (reference sequence). This CDR3 has 14 amino acids. V shed 1 base and J 10 bases; nucleotides not matched to a gene: 4. The CDR3 loop reads CATSRGQGGSPLHF. The CDR3 DNA follows: TGTGCCACCAGCAGAGGACAGGGCGGATCACCCCTCCACTTT.